Each of the 3 T cell receptor beta chains below was sequenced from the same sample in a study of CD8 T cells in Susac syndrome. An amount of RNA that ranged from 0.5 to 1 ug was reverse transcribed with random hexamers. A single record per CDR3 protein comes from TCRdb applying MiXCR to the immunoSEQ multiplex PCR reads. The sample lists some 100,000 distinct CDR3 sequences, 95% occurring once. Sequencing was done on a sample of CD8+ T cells from PBMCs. All receptors come from a human donor with Susac syndrome.

The V and J genes are TRBV11-2 and TRBJ1-1; D is unresolved. The ends were cut back, 4 bases at V and 1 base at J, with 4 bases in the middle. This CDR3 comprises 12 residues. Germline V lookup: CDR1 SGHAT, CDR2 FQNNGV. CDR3 protein: CASSSGNTEAFF. CDR3 sequence (DNA): TGTGCCAGCAGCTCGGGGAACACTGAAGCTTTCTTT. Together with reference TRBV11-2 and TRBJ1-1, the CDR3 gives the full variable domain: EAGVAQSPRYKIIEKRQSVAFWCNPISGHATLYWYQQILGQGPKLLIQFQNNGVVDDSQLPKDRFSAERLKGVDSTLKIQPAKLEDSAVYLCASSSGNTEAFFGQGTRLTVV.

The rearrangement joins TRBV18 to TRBJ2-5; the D is unclear. CDR3 size: 13 residues. Trimming cost V 0 bases and J 5 bases, with 7 bases left between them. In germline, CDR1 is KGHSH, CDR2 LQKENI. CDR3 in DNA: TGTGCCAGCTCACCACCGGTTGACGAGACCCAGTACTTC. This sequence encodes CASSPPVDETQYF.

This chain uses TRBV6-1 with TRBJ2-6; D remains ambiguous. Germline V gives CDR1 MNHNS, CDR2 SASEGT. V lost 2 bases and J 8 bases, leaving 1 base between the germline ends. The CDR3 length is 11 residues. The CDR3 region is CASSEPNVLTF. In nucleotides, the CDR3 is TGTGCCAGCAGTGAACCCAACGTCCTGACTTTC.